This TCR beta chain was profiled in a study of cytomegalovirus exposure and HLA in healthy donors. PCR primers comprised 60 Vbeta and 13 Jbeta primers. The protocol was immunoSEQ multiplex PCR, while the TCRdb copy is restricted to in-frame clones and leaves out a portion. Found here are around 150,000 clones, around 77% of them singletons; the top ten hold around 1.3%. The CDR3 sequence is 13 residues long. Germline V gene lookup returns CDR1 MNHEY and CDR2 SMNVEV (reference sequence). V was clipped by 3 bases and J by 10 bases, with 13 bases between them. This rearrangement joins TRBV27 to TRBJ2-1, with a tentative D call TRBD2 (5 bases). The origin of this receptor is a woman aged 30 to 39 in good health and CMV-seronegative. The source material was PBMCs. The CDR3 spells CASSFGRGGEQFF. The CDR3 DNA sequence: TGTGCCAGCAGTTTTGGACGGGGTGGGGAGCAGTTCTTC.